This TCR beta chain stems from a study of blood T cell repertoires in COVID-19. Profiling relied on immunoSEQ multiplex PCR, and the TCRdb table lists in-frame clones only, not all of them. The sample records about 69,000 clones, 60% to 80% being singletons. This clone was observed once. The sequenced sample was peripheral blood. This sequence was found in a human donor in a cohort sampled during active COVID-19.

This chain's CDR3 is CATSRERLAGGRQFF. CDR3 nucleotides: TGTGCCACCAGCAGAGAAAGGTTAGCGGGAGGTCGGCAGTTCTTC. V usage is TRBV15 and J usage is TRBJ2-1; 10 bases are a match to TRBD2. The trim removed 0 bases at V and 12 bases at J, leaving 8 bases unmatched. The CDR3 is 15 residues long. The germline V gene encodes CDR1 LNHNV and CDR2 YYDKDF (reference sequence). Full variable domain (missing parts from reference TRBV15 and TRBJ2-1): DAMVIQNPRYQVTQFGKPVTLSCSQTLNHNVMYWYQQKSSQAPKLLFHYYDKDFNNEADTPDNFQSRRPNTSFCFLDIRSPGLGDTAMYLCATSRERLAGGRQFFGPGTRLTVL.